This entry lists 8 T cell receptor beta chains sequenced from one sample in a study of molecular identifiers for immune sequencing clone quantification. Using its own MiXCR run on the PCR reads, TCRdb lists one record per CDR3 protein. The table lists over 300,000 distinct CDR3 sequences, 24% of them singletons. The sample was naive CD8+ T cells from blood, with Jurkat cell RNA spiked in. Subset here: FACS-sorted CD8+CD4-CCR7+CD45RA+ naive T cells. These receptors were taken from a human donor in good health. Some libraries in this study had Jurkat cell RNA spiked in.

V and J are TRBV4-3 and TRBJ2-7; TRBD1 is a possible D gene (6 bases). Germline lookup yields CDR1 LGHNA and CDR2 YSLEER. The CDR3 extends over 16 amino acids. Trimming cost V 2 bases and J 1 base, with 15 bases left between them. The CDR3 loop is CASSQSRLGASYEQYF. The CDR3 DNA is TGCGCCAGCAGCCAATCCCGATTGGGGGCTTCCTACGAGCAGTACTTC.

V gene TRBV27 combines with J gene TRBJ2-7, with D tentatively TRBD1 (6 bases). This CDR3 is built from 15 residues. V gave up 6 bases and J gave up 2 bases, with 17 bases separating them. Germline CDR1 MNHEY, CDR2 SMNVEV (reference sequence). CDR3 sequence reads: CASRRTGQGTYEQYF. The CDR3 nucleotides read TGTGCCAGCAGACGAACGGGCCAGGGGACCTACGAGCAGTACTTC.

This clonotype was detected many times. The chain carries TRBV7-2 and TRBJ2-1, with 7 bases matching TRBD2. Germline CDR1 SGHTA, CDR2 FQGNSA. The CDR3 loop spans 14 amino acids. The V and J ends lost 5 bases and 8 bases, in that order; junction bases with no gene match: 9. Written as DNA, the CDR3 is TGTGCCAGCAGCCACGGGACTAAGGTCCATGAGCAGTTCTTC. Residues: CASSHGTKVHEQFF.

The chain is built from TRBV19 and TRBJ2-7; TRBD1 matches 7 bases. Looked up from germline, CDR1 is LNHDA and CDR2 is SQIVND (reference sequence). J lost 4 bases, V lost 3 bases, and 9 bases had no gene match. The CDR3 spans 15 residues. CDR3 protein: CASSIEVTGVYEQYF. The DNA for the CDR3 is TGTGCCAGTAGTATCGAGGTAACAGGGGTTTACGAGCAGTACTTC.

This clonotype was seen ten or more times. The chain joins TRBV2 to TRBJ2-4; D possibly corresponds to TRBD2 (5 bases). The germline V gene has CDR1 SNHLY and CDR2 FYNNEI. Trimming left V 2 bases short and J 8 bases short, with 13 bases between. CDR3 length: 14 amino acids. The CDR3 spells CASSELASQDIQYF. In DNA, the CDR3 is TGTGCCAGCAGTGAATTGGCTAGCCAGGACATTCAGTACTTC.

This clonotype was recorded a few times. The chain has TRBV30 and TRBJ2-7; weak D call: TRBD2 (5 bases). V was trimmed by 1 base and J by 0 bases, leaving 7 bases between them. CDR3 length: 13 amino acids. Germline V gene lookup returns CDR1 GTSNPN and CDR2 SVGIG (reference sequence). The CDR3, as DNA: TGTGCCTGGAGTGGAGGGCTCTCCTACGAGCAGTACTTC. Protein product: CAWSGGLSYEQYF. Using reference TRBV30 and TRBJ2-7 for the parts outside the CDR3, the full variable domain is SQTIHQWPATLVQPVGSPLSLECTVEGTSNPNLYWYRQAAGRGLQLLFYSVGIGQISSEVPQNLSASRPQDRQFILSSKKLLLSDSGFYLCAWSGGLSYEQYFGPGTRLTVT.

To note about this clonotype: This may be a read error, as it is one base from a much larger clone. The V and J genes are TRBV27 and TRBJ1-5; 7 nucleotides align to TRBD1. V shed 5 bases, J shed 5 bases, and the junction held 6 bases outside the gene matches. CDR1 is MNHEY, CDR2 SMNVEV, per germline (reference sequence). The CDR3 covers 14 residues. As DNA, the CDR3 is TGTGCCAGCAGTCTGGACAGGAATTATCAGCCCCAGCATTTT. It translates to CASSLDRNYQPQHF.

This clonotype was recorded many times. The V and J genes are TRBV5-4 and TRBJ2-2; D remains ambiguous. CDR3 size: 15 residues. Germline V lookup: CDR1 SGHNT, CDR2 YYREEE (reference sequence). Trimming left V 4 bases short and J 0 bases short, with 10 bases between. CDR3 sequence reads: CASSQKPANTGELFF. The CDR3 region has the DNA TGTGCCAGCAGCCAGAAACCAGCGAACACCGGGGAGCTGTTTTTT.